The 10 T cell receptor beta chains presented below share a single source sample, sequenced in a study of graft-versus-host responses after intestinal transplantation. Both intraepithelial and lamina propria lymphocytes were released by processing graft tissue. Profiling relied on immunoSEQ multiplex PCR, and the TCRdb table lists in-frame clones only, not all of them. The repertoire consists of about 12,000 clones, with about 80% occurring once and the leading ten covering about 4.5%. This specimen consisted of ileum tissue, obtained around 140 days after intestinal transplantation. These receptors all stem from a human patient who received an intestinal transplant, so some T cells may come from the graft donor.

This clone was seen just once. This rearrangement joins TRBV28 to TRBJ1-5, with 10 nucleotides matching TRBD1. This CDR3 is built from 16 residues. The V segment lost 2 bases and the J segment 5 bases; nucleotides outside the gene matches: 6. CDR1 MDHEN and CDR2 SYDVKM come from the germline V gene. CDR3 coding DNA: TGTGCCAGCAGTTTACATCGCGGGACAGGGGATCAGCCCCAGCATTTT. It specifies CASSLHRGTGDQPQHF.

The CDR3 protein is CASSLQGSYGASETQYF. The CDR3 DNA is TGTGCCAGCAGCTTACAGGGATCCTATGGGGCCTCAGAGACCCAGTACTTC. V gene TRBV13 combines with J gene TRBJ2-5; a possible D gene is TRBD1 (5 bases). Germline values: CDR1 PRHDT, CDR2 FYEKMQ (reference sequence). The CDR3 sequence is 17 residues long. V was clipped by 2 bases and J by 4 bases, with 20 bases between them.

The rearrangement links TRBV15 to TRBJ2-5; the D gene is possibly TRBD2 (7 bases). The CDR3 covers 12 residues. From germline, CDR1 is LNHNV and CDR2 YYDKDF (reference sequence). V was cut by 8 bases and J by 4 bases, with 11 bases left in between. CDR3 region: CATSGGLETQYF. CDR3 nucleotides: TGTGCCACCTCGGGGGGCCTAGAGACCCAGTACTTC. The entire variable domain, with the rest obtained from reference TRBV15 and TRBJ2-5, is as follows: DAMVIQNPRYQVTQFGKPVTLSCSQTLNHNVMYWYQQKSSQAPKLLFHYYDKDFNNEADTPDNFQSRRPNTSFCFLDIRSPGLGDTAMYLCATSGGLETQYFGPGTRLLVL.

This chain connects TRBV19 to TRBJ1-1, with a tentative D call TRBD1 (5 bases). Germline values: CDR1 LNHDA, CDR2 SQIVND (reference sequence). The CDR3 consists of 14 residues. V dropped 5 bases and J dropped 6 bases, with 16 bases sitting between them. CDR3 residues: CASSPYQGNPEAFF. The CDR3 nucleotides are TGTGCCAGTAGTCCGTACCAGGGTAACCCTGAAGCTTTCTTT.

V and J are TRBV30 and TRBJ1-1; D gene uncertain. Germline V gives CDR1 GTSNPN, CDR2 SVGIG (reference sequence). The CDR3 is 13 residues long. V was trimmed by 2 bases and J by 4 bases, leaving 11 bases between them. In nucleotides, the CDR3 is TGTGCCTGGAGTACCGGGGTGGGCACTGAAGCTTTCTTT. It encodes CAWSTGVGTEAFF. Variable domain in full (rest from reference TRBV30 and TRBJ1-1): SQTIHQWPATLVQPVGSPLSLECTVEGTSNPNLYWYRQAAGRGLQLLFYSVGIGQISSEVPQNLSASRPQDRQFILSSKKLLLSDSGFYLCAWSTGVGTEAFFGQGTRLTVV.

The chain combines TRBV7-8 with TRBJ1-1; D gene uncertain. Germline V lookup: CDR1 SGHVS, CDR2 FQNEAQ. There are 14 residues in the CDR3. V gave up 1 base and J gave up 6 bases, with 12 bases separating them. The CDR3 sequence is CASSLVGRKAEAFF. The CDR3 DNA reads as TGTGCCAGCAGCTTAGTTGGGAGGAAGGCTGAAGCTTTCTTT.

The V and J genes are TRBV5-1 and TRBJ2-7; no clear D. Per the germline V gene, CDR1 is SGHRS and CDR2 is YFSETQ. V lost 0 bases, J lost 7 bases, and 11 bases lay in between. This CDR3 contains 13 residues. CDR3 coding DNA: TGCGCCAGCAGCTTGGGTGGTTGGGCGGAGCAGTACTTC. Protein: CASSLGGWAEQYF.

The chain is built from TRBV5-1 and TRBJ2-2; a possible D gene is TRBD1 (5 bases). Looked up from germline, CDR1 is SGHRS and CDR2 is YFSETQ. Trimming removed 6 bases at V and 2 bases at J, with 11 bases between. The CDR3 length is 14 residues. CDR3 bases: TGCGCCAGCACCGCGGACACCAACACCGGGGAGCTGTTTTTT. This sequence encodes CASTADTNTGELFF.

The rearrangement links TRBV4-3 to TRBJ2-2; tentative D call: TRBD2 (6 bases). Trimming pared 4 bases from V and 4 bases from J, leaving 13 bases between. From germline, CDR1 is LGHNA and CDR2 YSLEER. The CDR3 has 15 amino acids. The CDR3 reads CASSPPAGRTGELFF. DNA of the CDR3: TGCGCCAGCAGCCCCCCGGCGGGGCGCACCGGGGAGCTGTTTTTT.

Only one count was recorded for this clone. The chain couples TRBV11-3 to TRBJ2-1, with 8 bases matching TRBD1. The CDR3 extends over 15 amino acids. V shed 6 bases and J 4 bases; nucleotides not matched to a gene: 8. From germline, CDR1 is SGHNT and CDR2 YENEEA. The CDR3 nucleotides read TGTGCCAGCAGGGGACAGGACCCTCTGTACAATGAGCAGTTCTTC. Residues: CASRGQDPLYNEQFF.